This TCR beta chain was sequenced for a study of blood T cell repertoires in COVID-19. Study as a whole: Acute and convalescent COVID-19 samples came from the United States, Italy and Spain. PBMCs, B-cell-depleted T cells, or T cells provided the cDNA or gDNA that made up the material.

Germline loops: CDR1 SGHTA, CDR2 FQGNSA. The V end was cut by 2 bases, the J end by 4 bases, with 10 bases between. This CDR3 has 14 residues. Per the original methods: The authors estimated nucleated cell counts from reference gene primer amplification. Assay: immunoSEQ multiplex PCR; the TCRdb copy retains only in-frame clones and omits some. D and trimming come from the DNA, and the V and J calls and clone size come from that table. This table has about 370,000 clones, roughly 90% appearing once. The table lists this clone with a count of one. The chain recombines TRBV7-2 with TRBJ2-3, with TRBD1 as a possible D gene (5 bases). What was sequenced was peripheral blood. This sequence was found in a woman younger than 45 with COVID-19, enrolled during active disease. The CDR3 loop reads CASSLSRAADTQYF. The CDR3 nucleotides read TGTGCCAGCAGCTTAAGCAGGGCGGCAGATACGCAGTATTTT.